The TCR beta chain under discussion was sequenced for a study of metastatic and nonmetastatic thyroid tumors. This clone was seen at least ten times. Before thyroid surgery, none of the patients had received any treatment. TCRdb re-called the PCR reads with MiXCR. The repertoire holds tens of thousands of clones, with more than 20% as singletons. From germline, CDR1 is DFQATT and CDR2 SNEGSKA (reference sequence). Trimming took off 8 bases at V and 11 bases at J, with 14 bases between the two ends. The CDR3 spans 10 residues. The source is a female donor with papillary thyroid cancer or a benign thyroid nodule (not recorded which). Some clones in this sample may be carry-over from other donors' samples. This chain links TRBV20-1 with TRBJ2-3; D uncertain. Sequencing used blood. The CDR3 DNA is TGCAGTACTGGGTCATTGGAGCAGTATTTT. Protein: CSTGSLEQYF.